One and the same sample provided the 16 T cell receptor beta chains below, sequenced in a study of cytomegalovirus exposure and HLA in healthy donors. Amplification used 60 Vbeta primers and 13 Jbeta primers. Some clones are missing from TCRdb's copy, which holds only in-frame ones; the method was immunoSEQ multiplex PCR. The sample carries some 160,000 clones, approximately 82% recorded once. The sample taken for sequencing was PBMCs. These receptors came from a male donor in good health and CMV-seropositive.

The chain links TRBV7-2 to TRBJ2-3; 11 nucleotides agree with TRBD1. Per germline, CDR1 SGHTA and CDR2 FQGNSA. The CDR3 has 16 residues. The junction had 7 bases not matched to a gene; V was cut back by 6 bases and J by 2 bases. The CDR3: CASSWTGGLSTDTQYF. In nucleotides, the CDR3 is TGTGCCAGCAGTTGGACAGGGGGCCTTTCCACAGATACGCAGTATTTT. Combining the CDR3 with reference TRBV7-2 and TRBJ2-3 gives the whole variable domain GAGVSQSPSNKVTEKGKDVELRCDPISGHTALYWYRQSLGQGLEFLIYFQGNSAPDKSGLPSDRFSAERTGGSVSTLTIQRTQQEDSAVYLCASSWTGGLSTDTQYFGPGTRLTVL.

This clone was observed once. V and J are TRBV28 and TRBJ1-5; tentatively, D is TRBD1 (6 bases). The CDR3 extends over 17 amino acids. Trimming cost V 4 bases and J 0 bases, with 16 bases left between them. Germline V gives CDR1 MDHEN, CDR2 SYDVKM. CDR3 in amino acids: CASSYPAGEYSNQPQHF. CDR3 nucleotides: TGTGCCAGCAGTTATCCGGCAGGGGAATATAGCAATCAGCCCCAGCATTTT.

The chain joins TRBV6-6 to TRBJ1-5; 8 bases align to TRBD1. The CDR3 is 13 residues long. V was pared by 7 bases and J by 7 bases, with 6 bases of the junction left unmatched. Germline V gene lookup returns CDR1 MNHNY and CDR2 SVGAGI (reference sequence). The CDR3 DNA sequence: TGTGCCAGCACCCAGACAGGGGACCAGCCCCAGCATTTT. It yields the protein CASTQTGDQPQHF.

The chain has TRBV7-2 and TRBJ1-1; no definite D call. This CDR3 comprises 14 residues. Trimming removed 2 bases at V and 0 bases at J, with 7 bases between. Per germline, CDR1 SGHTA and CDR2 FQGNSA. Here the CDR3 DNA reads TGTGCCAGCAGCTTATCGGTTGTGAACACTGAAGCTTTCTTT. Amino acid sequence: CASSLSVVNTEAFF.

The gene calls are TRBV7-2 and TRBJ2-3; D remains unclear. The CDR3 loop spans 11 amino acids. The V gene's germline CDR1 is SGHTA and CDR2 FQGNSA. V gave up 1 base and J gave up 8 bases, with 4 bases separating them. The CDR3 nucleotides read TGTGCCAGCAGCTTAGAAGCTACGCAGTATTTT. Translating it yields CASSLEATQYF.

The chain has TRBV7-2 and TRBJ1-4; TRBD1 is a possible D gene (5 bases). The CDR3 sequence is 16 residues long. Germline CDR1 reads SGHTA; CDR2 reads FQGNSA. Between the trimmed V and J ends, which lost 4 bases and 8 bases, there was a span of 20 bases. CDR3 bases: TGTGCCAGCAGCTCCTTCCCTGGGGCTATAAGGGAAAAACTGTTTTTT. This codes for CASSSFPGAIREKLFF.

The genes are TRBV30 and TRBJ2-2; the D gene is possibly TRBD2 (6 bases). Trimming took off 2 bases at V and 8 bases at J, with 12 bases between the two ends. CDR1 is GTSNPN, CDR2 SVGIG, per germline (reference sequence). The CDR3 extends over 13 amino acids. The CDR3 DNA is TGTGCCTGGAGTCCCCGGCTAGCGGGGGAGCTGTTTTTT. Protein sequence: CAWSPRLAGELFF.

V and J are TRBV5-1 and TRBJ2-7, with 9 bases aligning to TRBD1. The CDR3 covers 14 residues. Germline CDR1 is SGHRS and CDR2 is YFSETQ. After removal of 3 bases from V and 2 bases from J, the junction contained 3 bases not matched to a gene. The CDR3 loop is CASSSGTGTYEQYF. CDR3 DNA: TGCGCCAGCAGCTCCGGGACAGGGACCTACGAGCAGTACTTC.

The V call is TRBV5-1, the J call TRBJ1-2; no definite D call. There are 16 residues in the CDR3. From germline, CDR1 is SGHRS and CDR2 YFSETQ. Trimming left V 0 bases short and J 2 bases short, with 14 bases between. CDR3 DNA sequence: TGCGCCAGCAGCTTGGTTCTCGGCAGCGAGAACTATGGCTACACCTTC. It yields the protein CASSLVLGSENYGYTF.

The CDR3 spells CASSEDSLREQFF. The CDR3 DNA follows: TGTGCCAGCAGTGAGGACAGTCTCAGGGAGCAGTTCTTC. The gene calls are TRBV2 and TRBJ2-1; weak D call: TRBD1 (6 bases). The CDR3 covers 13 residues. Trimming left V 3 bases short and J 10 bases short, with 13 bases between. Per the germline V gene, CDR1 is SNHLY and CDR2 is FYNNEI.

The chain combines TRBV18 with TRBJ1-2, with 7 bases fitting TRBD1. V trimming: 6 bases; J trimming: 4 bases; junction bases outside the gene matches: 11. The CDR3 extends over 15 amino acids. Germline CDR1 reads KGHSH; CDR2 reads LQKENI. CDR3 sequence (DNA): TGTGCCAGCTCGCGCTCAACAGGGGACCTCTATGGCTACACCTTC. This encodes CASSRSTGDLYGYTF.

V and J are TRBV2 and TRBJ1-2; D not certain. Germline V CDR1 and CDR2: SNHLY, FYNNEI. The CDR3 extends over 13 amino acids. Trimming left V 4 bases short and J 2 bases short, with 8 bases between. The CDR3 reads CASSGRPNYGYTF. The CDR3 DNA sequence: TGTGCCAGCAGTGGGAGGCCCAACTATGGCTACACCTTC.

J is TRBJ1-1 and V is TRBV10-3; 10 bases fit TRBD1. V shed 7 bases and J 1 base; nucleotides not matched to a gene: 6. The germline V gene encodes CDR1 ENHRY and CDR2 SYGVKD. The CDR3 length is 15 residues. In DNA, the CDR3 is TGTGCCATCAAAGAGGACAGGGGGTCGAACACTGAAGCTTTCTTT. Its protein is CAIKEDRGSNTEAFF.

The V call is TRBV30, the J call TRBJ1-2; D call uncertain. CDR1 is GTSNPN and CDR2 is SVGIG in the germline V gene (reference sequence). The V gene lost 1 base and the J gene lost 8 bases, with 14 bases spanning the gap. The CDR3 is made up of 13 amino acids. This chain's CDR3 is CAWSEWSAGGYTF. The CDR3 DNA is TGTGCCTGGAGTGAGTGGTCGGCCGGGGGCTACACCTTC.

The chain has TRBV7-2 and TRBJ2-7; weak D call: TRBD1 (6 bases). This CDR3 region has 12 residues. V was trimmed by 4 bases and J by 7 bases, leaving 11 bases between them. Germline loops: CDR1 SGHTA, CDR2 FQGNSA. The DNA of the CDR3 is TGTGCCAGCAGCTCGGATAGGGGGGAGCAGTACTTC. This codes for CASSSDRGEQYF.

The chain recombines TRBV7-9 with TRBJ1-5, with 9 bases fitting TRBD1. Unmatched junction bases numbered 4, after V lost 4 bases and J lost 3 bases. Germline V gene data show CDR1 as SEHNR and CDR2 as FQNEAQ (reference sequence). The CDR3 covers 15 residues. The CDR3 loop is CASSWGQGINQPQHF. The CDR3 nucleotides are TGTGCCAGCAGCTGGGGACAGGGCATCAATCAGCCCCAGCATTTT.